These 14 T cell receptor beta chains originate from one sample sequenced in a study of cytomegalovirus exposure and HLA in healthy donors. 60 Vbeta and 13 Jbeta primers were used in PCR. Clones were sequenced by immunoSEQ multiplex PCR, and TCRdb holds only the in-frame ones, with some missing. The data contain 110,000 or so clones, over 8.5% of them singletons. The sequenced sample consisted of PBMCs. These TCRs come from a middle-aged woman in good health and CMV-seropositive.

This clone has only a few counts. The chain combines TRBV18 with TRBJ1-4, with 8 positions matching TRBD1. The V segment lost 3 bases and the J segment 6 bases; nucleotides outside the gene matches: 6. The germline V gene has CDR1 KGHSH and CDR2 LQKENI. The CDR3 length is 15 residues. CDR3 in DNA: TGTGCCAGCTCACCTGATCAGGGGGCGGATGAAAAACTGTTTTTT. The encoded protein is CASSPDQGADEKLFF.

Only a few counts were recorded for this clone. This rearrangement joins TRBV7-2 to TRBJ1-3, with D hard to call. Germline V gene lookup returns CDR1 SGHTA and CDR2 FQGNSA. The V end lost 5 bases, the J end lost 0 bases, and 11 bases lay between the germline ends. The CDR3 extends over 15 amino acids. In DNA form, the CDR3 reads TGTGCCAGCAGCCCCGGGCGGGTCTCTGGAAACACCATATATTTT. It specifies CASSPGRVSGNTIYF.

The chain recombines TRBV19 with TRBJ2-2; D is unresolved. V was shortened by 4 bases and J by 0 bases, with 6 bases between the two germline ends. This CDR3 has 14 amino acids. The germline V gene has CDR1 LNHDA and CDR2 SQIVND (reference sequence). The CDR3 region has the DNA TGTGCCAGTAGTAGGCGGCCGAACACCGGGGAGCTGTTTTTT. Amino acids: CASSRRPNTGELFF.

V gene TRBV14 combines with J gene TRBJ2-7; TRBD1 aligns across 11 bases. With 4 bases clipped from V and 3 bases from J, the junction kept 2 bases outside the gene matches. The V gene's germline CDR1 is SGHDN and CDR2 FVKESK. This CDR3 comprises 14 residues. The CDR3 spells CASSLGTGGYEQYF. CDR3 bases: TGTGCCAGCAGCCTCGGGACAGGGGGCTACGAGCAGTACTTC.

The CDR3 loop is CASTTGGLANTGELFF. The DNA of the CDR3 is TGTGCCAGCACCACTGGGGGACTGGCGAACACCGGGGAGCTGTTTTTT. The chain links TRBV7-6 to TRBJ2-2; weak D call: TRBD2 (6 bases). The CDR3 length is 16 residues. CDR1 and CDR2 from the germline V gene are SGHVS and FNYEAQ. The V end lost 7 bases, the J end lost 0 bases, and 15 bases lay between the germline ends.

This clone was picked up a small number of times. J is TRBJ1-6 and V is TRBV10-3, with D possibly matching TRBD1 (5 bases). Germline assignment: CDR1 ENHRY and CDR2 SYGVKD. Trimming left V 7 bases short and J 7 bases short, with 14 bases between. CDR3 length: 14 amino acids. CDR3 loop: CAITSPGLNSPLHF. The CDR3 nucleotides read TGTGCCATCACGAGCCCAGGGTTAAATTCACCCCTCCACTTT.

The chain has TRBV18 and TRBJ2-7; maybe TRBD1 (6 bases). V shed 7 bases and J shed 2 bases, with 21 bases lying between them. From germline, CDR1 is KGHSH and CDR2 LQKENI. The CDR3 has 16 residues. The CDR3: CASLSGHESVTYEQYF. The CDR3, as DNA: TGTGCCAGCTTATCGGGACACGAGAGCGTTACCTACGAGCAGTACTTC.

This clone was counted a few times. The genes are TRBV29-1 and TRBJ2-7; weak D call: TRBD1 (5 bases). The CDR3 loop spans 11 amino acids. V lost 4 bases and J 2 bases, leaving 6 bases between the germline ends. In germline, CDR1 is SQVTM, CDR2 ANQGSEA. CDR3 residues: CSVGTPYEQYF. Here the CDR3 DNA reads TGCAGCGTTGGGACACCCTACGAGCAGTACTTC.

This clone was detected a few times. The chain uses TRBV9 and TRBJ2-1; D remains ambiguous. V was cut by 4 bases and J by 7 bases, with 9 bases left in between. CDR3 length: 12 residues. Per germline, CDR1 SGDLS and CDR2 YYNGEE. CDR3 sequence reads: CASSPGENEQFF. The CDR3 region has the DNA TGTGCCAGCAGCCCCGGTGAAAATGAGCAGTTCTTC.

This clone was counted only a few times. The chain carries TRBV30 and TRBJ2-7; TRBD2 is a possible D gene (5 bases). Per germline, CDR1 GTSNPN and CDR2 SVGIG (reference sequence). CDR3 size: 14 residues. V was pared by 0 bases and J by 7 bases, with 16 bases between. CDR3 sequence: CAWSVPTAGREQYF. CDR3 DNA sequence: TGTGCCTGGAGTGTCCCCACCGCGGGTAGGGAGCAGTACTTC.

The V call is TRBV5-1, the J call TRBJ1-1; no firm D call. The V gene's germline CDR1 is SGHRS and CDR2 YFSETQ. The CDR3 loop spans 16 amino acids. Trimming took off 4 bases at V and 3 bases at J, with 19 bases between the two ends. DNA of the CDR3: TGCGCCAGCAGCACACGGTCGAGGGTTATGGACACTGAAGCTTTCTTT. Its protein is CASSTRSRVMDTEAFF.

This clone has a handful of counts. The chain recombines TRBV2 with TRBJ1-4, with 10 bases lining up with TRBD1. The germline V gene encodes CDR1 SNHLY and CDR2 FYNNEI. V gave up 7 bases and J gave up 6 bases; unmatched junction bases: 8. The CDR3 has 15 amino acids. For the CDR3, the DNA is TGTGCCAGCATCGCGGGACAGGGGAGGGATGAAAAACTGTTTTTT. This encodes CASIAGQGRDEKLFF.

This chain joins TRBV30 and TRBJ1-4, with a possible D match to TRBD1 (6 bases). CDR1 and CDR2 from the germline V gene are GTSNPN and SVGIG (reference sequence). V was cut by 3 bases and J by 7 bases, with 12 bases left in between. The CDR3 totals 13 residues. CDR3 coding DNA: TGTGCCTGGAGCTCCGGGACACTTGAAAAACTGTTTTTT. Translated, it gives CAWSSGTLEKLFF. Combining the CDR3 with reference TRBV30 and TRBJ1-4 gives the whole variable domain SQTIHQWPATLVQPVGSPLSLECTVEGTSNPNLYWYRQAAGRGLQLLFYSVGIGQISSEVPQNLSASRPQDRQFILSSKKLLLSDSGFYLCAWSSGTLEKLFFGSGTQLSVL.

The rearrangement links TRBV29-1 to TRBJ1-1; a weak D match, TRBD1 (5 bases). CDR1 is SQVTM and CDR2 is ANQGSEA in the germline V gene. The CDR3 is 12 residues long. V shed 2 bases and J shed 10 bases, with 14 bases lying between them. Written as DNA, the CDR3 is TGCAGCGTTGAAAAGGATGTGGGGGGAGCTTTCTTT. Amino acids: CSVEKDVGGAFF.